This TCR beta chain is drawn from a study of early T cells in non-severe SARS-CoV-2 infection. Study as a whole: Sequencing input comprised bulk RNA from unsorted whole blood; chain pairing was not available. The study's findings and limits: VDJdb matching, biased toward anti-spike CD8 responses, missed private and CD4 specificities.

In germline, CDR1 is SGHAT, CDR2 FQNNGV. CDR3 length: 15 amino acids. V lost 2 bases and J lost 0, with 8 bases in between. Attachment of unique molecular identifiers to individual cDNA molecules was performed. TCRdb recomputed calls from the 5' RACE reads with MiXCR, one row per CDR3 protein. In the table there are 40,000 to 50,000 distinct CDR3 sequences, around 7% of which are singletons. For this clonotype: Its target is not known.

The origin of this receptor is an adult who was a healthcare worker with PCR-confirmed SARS-CoV-2 infection or an uninfected control (not recorded which). Sequencing input: whole blood. The gene calls are TRBV11-2 and TRBJ2-1; weak D call: TRBD1 (5 bases). This CDR3 reads CASSLQGDSYNEQFF. DNA for the CDR3: TGTGCCAGCAGCTTACAGGGTGACTCCTACAATGAGCAGTTCTTC.